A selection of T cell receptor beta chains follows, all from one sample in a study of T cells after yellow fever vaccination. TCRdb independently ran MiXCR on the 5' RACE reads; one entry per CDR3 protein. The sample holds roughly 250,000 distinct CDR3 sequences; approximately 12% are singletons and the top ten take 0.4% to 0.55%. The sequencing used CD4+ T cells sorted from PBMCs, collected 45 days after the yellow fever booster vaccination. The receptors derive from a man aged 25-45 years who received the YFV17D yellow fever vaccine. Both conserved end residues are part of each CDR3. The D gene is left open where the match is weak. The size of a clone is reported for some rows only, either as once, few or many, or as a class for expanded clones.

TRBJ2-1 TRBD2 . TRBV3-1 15 TGTGCCAGCAGCCAAGAGTGGCTAGCGGACAATGAGCAGTTCTTC CASSQEWLADNEQFF
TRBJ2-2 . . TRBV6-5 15 TGTGCCAGCAGTTACGACGGATCCAACACCGGGGAGCTGTTTTTT CASSYDGSNTGELFF
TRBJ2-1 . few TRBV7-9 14 TGTGCCAGCAGCTTATCTGTCTCCTACAATGAGCAGTTCTTC CASSLSVSYNEQFF
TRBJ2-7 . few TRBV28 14 TGTGCCACAACCTACCCCTCTAGCGTCTACGAGCAGTACTTC CATTYPSSVYEQYF
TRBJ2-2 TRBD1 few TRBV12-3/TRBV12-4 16 TGTGCCAGCAGTTTACTTCGGACAGGGACCACCGGGGAGCTGTTTTTT CASSLLRTGTTGELFF
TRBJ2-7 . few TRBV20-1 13 TGCAGTGCTTCTCGGCAAAGCTCCTACGAGCAGTACTTC CSASRQSSYEQYF
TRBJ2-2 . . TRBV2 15 TGTGCCAGCAAGTTCGGAGGGCCAGAAATCGGGGAGCTGTTTTTT CASKFGGPEIGELFF
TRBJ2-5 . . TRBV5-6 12 TGTGCCAGCAGCCGCCGCGGGGTGACCCAGTACTTC CASSRRGVTQYF
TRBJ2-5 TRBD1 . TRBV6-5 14 TGTGCCAGCAGTTACTCCTACAGGGGTGAGACCCAGTACTTC CASSYSYRGETQYF
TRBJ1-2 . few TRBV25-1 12 TGTGCCAGCAGTGACAGGGTTGGTGGCTACACCTTC CASSDRVGGYTF
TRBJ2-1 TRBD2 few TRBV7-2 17 TGTGCCAGCAGCTTACCAGGAGCGGGGGGCTCCTACAATGAGCAGTTCTTC CASSLPGAGGSYNEQFF
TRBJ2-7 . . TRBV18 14 TGTGCCAGCTCACCAGGGGCTAGCCGATACGAGCAGTACTTC CASSPGASRYEQYF
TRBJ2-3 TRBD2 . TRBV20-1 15 TGCAGTGCTAGCGGGACTAGCGGAAGCACAGATACGCAGTATTTT CSASGTSGSTDTQYF
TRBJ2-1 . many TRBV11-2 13 TGTGCCAGCAGCTTCGGTAACTACAATGAGCAGTTCTTC CASSFGNYNEQFF
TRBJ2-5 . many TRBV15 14 TGTGCCACCAGCAGAGATGGAGCTGGGGAGACCCAGTACTTC CATSRDGAGETQYF
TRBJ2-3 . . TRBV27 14 TGTGCCAGCAGTTTAGGTTTTGCGACAGATACGCAGTATTTT CASSLGFATDTQYF
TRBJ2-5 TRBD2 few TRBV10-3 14 TGTGCCAGCGGGGGGGCTAGCGGGAGTGAGACCCAGTACTTC CASGGASGSETQYF
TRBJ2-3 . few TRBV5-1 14 TGCGCCAGCAACTTCGGACAGCGCACAGATACGCAGTATTTT CASNFGQRTDTQYF